This note documents a single TCR beta chain sequence. The antigen this receptor binds is unknown. Base-call qualities are not available, and no considerably larger clone is one nucleotide away. The same CDR3 is also encoded by other DNA sequences in this sample. The germline V gene gives CDR1 as SGHRS and CDR2 as YFSETQ. Trimming at the junction amounts to 3 bases on V and 0 bases on J, and the germline ends lie 7 bases apart. The CDR3 holds 14 amino acids from the cysteine to the phenylalanine. Solely the CDR3 DNA is kept, with 42 bases framed from the first base. This sample is drawn from a study of blood T cell repertoires in COVID-19 (dated by TCRdb to the early 2020s). As for the study more broadly: Samples from collaborators originated in the United States, Italy and Spain and spanned both the acute and convalescent phases of COVID-19. The prospective study material was composed of cDNA or gDNA derived from T cells, B-cell-depleted T cells, or PBMCs. HLA class I and class II types, where available, came from metadata supplied by the sample provider rather than from assay-based typing. Sample metadata almost always included a de-identified subject ID, COVID-19 status, age in years and sex. The repertoires were released in a freely available public database intended as a resource for research on the immune response to SARS-CoV-2. Samples came from the ongoing ImmuneRACE study (first 160 participants) plus 1,254 subjects from 6 global collaborators. Deeply sampled blood TCRbeta repertoires from subjects exposed to, actively infected with, or recovered from COVID-19 were included in the dataset. What the study reported, not specific to this receptor: Clinical and demographic metadata were provided uncurated, with the amount varying by source and participant.

TCRbeta CDR3 regions were amplified from genomic DNA by means of the immunoSEQ Assay, a bias-controlled multiplex PCR. Concerning the study's data processing: Within the assay, amplification of reference gene primers was used to estimate how many nucleated cells each sample contained. To quantify the absolute abundance of each unique TCRbeta CDR3 rearrangement, sequence reads were collapsed and filtered. For each sample, productive Simpson clonality was calculated by taking the square root of Simpson's diversity index across productive rearrangements. TCRdb stores this immuneACCESS table with in-frame sequences only. Part of the clones is absent; in the studies checked, under half of the shortfall reflects unresolved V genes, and no reason is known for the rest. V and J calls and clone size are as listed in that table; D and trimming were resolved from the DNA. The sample yields 250,000 to 300,000 clones; about 88% were counted once. Of the sample, over 9% falls within the top ten clones.

One collaborating source in Seattle enrolled patients while the patients were actively infected and followed the patients over time throughout the course of disease. Each collaborating institution followed its own protocols to collect whole blood in K2EDTA tubes. For TCRbeta analysis, collaborators shipped samples as frozen whole blood, isolated PBMCs, or DNA extracted from either of those sample types. This clonotype was obtained from a woman in her thirties with COVID-19, enrolled during active disease. This sequence uses TRBV5-1 and TRBJ1-3, and the D gene may be TRBD1, 6 bases matching. Source material: peripheral blood. CDR3 protein: CASSSDSSGNTIYF. The DNA is as follows: TGCGCCAGCAGCTCGGACAGCTCTGGAAACACCATATATTTT.